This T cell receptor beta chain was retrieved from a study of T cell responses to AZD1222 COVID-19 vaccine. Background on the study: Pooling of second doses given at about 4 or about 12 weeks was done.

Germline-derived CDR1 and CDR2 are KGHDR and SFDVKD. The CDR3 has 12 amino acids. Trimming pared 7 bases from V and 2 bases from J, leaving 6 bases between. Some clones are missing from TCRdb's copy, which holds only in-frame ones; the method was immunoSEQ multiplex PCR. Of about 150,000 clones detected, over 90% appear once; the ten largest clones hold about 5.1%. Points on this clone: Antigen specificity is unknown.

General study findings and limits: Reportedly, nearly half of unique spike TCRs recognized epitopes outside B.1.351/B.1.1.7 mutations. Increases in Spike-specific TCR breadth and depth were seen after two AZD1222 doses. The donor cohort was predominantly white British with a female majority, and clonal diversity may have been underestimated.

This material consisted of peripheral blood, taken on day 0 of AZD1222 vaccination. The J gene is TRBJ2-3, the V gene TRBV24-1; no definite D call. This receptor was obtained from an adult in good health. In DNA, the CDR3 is TGTGCCACCAGGGACGCCACAGATACGCAGTATTTT. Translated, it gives CATRDATDTQYF.